The next 8 T cell receptor beta chains were all read from a single sample in a study of response to subunit inactivated influenza vaccine. A single record per CDR3 protein comes from TCRdb applying MiXCR to the RT-PCR reads. The sample holds 500,000 or so distinct CDR3 sequences; approximately 17% are singletons and the top ten take approximately 3%. Source: CD4+ T cells sorted from PBMCs, taken less than 25 months after vaccination. Receptors originate from a man aged 50 to 69 who received an inactivated influenza vaccine.

This clonotype turned up a few times. CDR3 region: CASSPGQWRTDTQYF. CDR3 DNA: TGCGCCAGCAGCCCTGGGCAGTGGAGGACAGATACGCAGTATTTT. The V and J genes are TRBV10-2 and TRBJ2-3; D possibly corresponds to TRBD2 (5 bases). Germline assignment: CDR1 WSHSY and CDR2 SAAADI. V was clipped by 6 bases and J by 3 bases, with 16 bases between them. The CDR3 has 15 residues.

The V and J genes are TRBV29-1 and TRBJ2-1; D gene unclear. CDR1 is SQVTM and CDR2 is ANQGSEA in the germline V gene. Between the trimmed V and J ends, which lost 2 bases and 2 bases, there was a span of 16 bases. This CDR3 has 16 residues. This CDR3 is CSVENRSGSAYNEQFF. The DNA of the CDR3 is TGCAGCGTTGAAAATCGTTCGGGTTCCGCCTACAATGAGCAGTTCTTC.

This clonotype was detected only a few times. The J gene is TRBJ2-1, the V gene TRBV12-3 or TRBV12-4; 9 bases agree with TRBD1. The CDR3 consists of 14 residues. J lost 8 bases, V lost 5 bases, and 7 bases had no gene match. In DNA form, the CDR3 reads TGTGCCAGCAGTGCCGGGACAGGGCGCGATGAGCAGTTCTTC. Its translation: CASSAGTGRDEQFF.

The chain combines TRBV5-6 with TRBJ2-5; 7 bases match TRBD2. Germline assignment: CDR1 SGHDT and CDR2 YYEEEE. J was trimmed by 11 bases and V by 3 bases; bases with no gene match: 4. The CDR3 totals 11 residues. CDR3 nucleotide sequence: TGTGCCAGCAGCTGGGAGGGTCGACAGTACTTC. It encodes CASSWEGRQYF.

V is TRBV5-1 and J is TRBJ2-2; D gene unclear. The CDR3 has 14 amino acids. V shed 4 bases and J shed 0 bases, with 7 bases lying between them. Germline CDR1 SGHRS, CDR2 YFSETQ. CDR3 sequence (DNA): TGCGCCAGCAGCGAACAGCCGAACACCGGGGAGCTGTTTTTT. It is translated as CASSEQPNTGELFF.

There are a few counts of this clonotype. The chain employs TRBV12-3 or TRBV12-4 and TRBJ2-7; 11 bases agree with TRBD2. After removal of 3 bases from V and 6 bases from J, the junction contained 4 bases not matched to a gene. CDR3 length: 14 amino acids. The chain's CDR3 is CASSFSGGAVEQYF. CDR3 DNA: TGTGCCAGCAGTTTTAGCGGGGGGGCGGTCGAGCAGTACTTC.

The CDR3 loop reads CASSQVVQGGYGYTF. In nucleotides, the CDR3 is TGCGCCAGCAGCCAAGTTGTTCAGGGCGGCTATGGCTACACCTTC. The chain has TRBV4-3 and TRBJ1-2; D might be TRBD1 (5 bases). This CDR3 spans 15 amino acids. Germline V gene lookup returns CDR1 LGHNA and CDR2 YSLEER. V was cut by 1 base and J by 4 bases, with 13 bases left in between.

J is TRBJ2-3 and V is TRBV11-2; no clear D gene. Germline V gene data show CDR1 as SGHAT and CDR2 as FQNNGV. V lost 3 bases to trimming and J lost 6 bases, with 10 bases between them. This CDR3 region has 13 residues. Here the CDR3 DNA reads TGTGCCAGCAGCTTTAGTAGCCCCGATACGCAGTATTTT. As protein: CASSFSSPDTQYF.